The 19 T cell receptor beta chains below all came from one sample that was sequenced in a study of blood T cell repertoires in COVID-19. TCRdb's copy holds only in-frame clones and misses some; the assay was immunoSEQ multiplex PCR. The table lists 280,000 or so clones, roughly 86% of them singletons. Material: peripheral blood. The receptors were sampled from a man between 18 and 35 years old with active or convalescent COVID-19.

The rearrangement joins TRBV11-2 to TRBJ2-5, with 10 bases identical to TRBD2. The CDR3 consists of 17 residues. Germline loops: CDR1 SGHAT, CDR2 FQNNGV. V lost 0 bases and J lost 4; bases outside the gene matches: 8. Here the CDR3 DNA reads TGTGCCAGCAGCTTAGACTATAAGCGGGGGGGCCGAGAGACCCAGTACTTC. Amino acid sequence: CASSLDYKRGGRETQYF.

The chain uses TRBV6-5 and TRBJ1-2; TRBD1 matches 7 bases. Germline V gives CDR1 MNHEY, CDR2 SVGAGI. V shed 5 bases, J shed 7 bases, and the junction held 7 bases outside the gene matches. The CDR3 covers 13 residues. CDR3 coding DNA: TGTGCCAGCAGTCGAGACAGGGCTGCTGGCTACACCTTC. This gives the protein CASSRDRAAGYTF.

This chain connects TRBV27 to TRBJ2-7; 10 positions agree with TRBD1. There are 15 residues in the CDR3. CDR1 is MNHEY, CDR2 SMNVEV, per germline (reference sequence). Unmatched junction bases numbered 6, after V lost 5 bases and J lost 2 bases. CDR3 DNA sequence: TGTGCCAGCAGTGCCGGACAGGGGGTCGCCTACGAGCAGTACTTC. This gives the protein CASSAGQGVAYEQYF.

The chain joins TRBV7-9 to TRBJ2-2, with D possibly being TRBD1 (6 bases). The germline V gene has CDR1 SEHNR and CDR2 FQNEAQ (reference sequence). V was cut by 6 bases and J by 0 bases, with 17 bases left in between. This CDR3 region has 17 residues. CDR3 coding DNA: TGTGCCAGCAGGCCCAACAGGGTTGGTCCGAACACCGGGGAGCTGTTTTTT. It yields the protein CASRPNRVGPNTGELFF.

V gene TRBV7-9 combines with J gene TRBJ2-2; a weak D match, TRBD1 (5 bases). The CDR3 runs to 13 residues. Germline assignment: CDR1 SEHNR and CDR2 FQNEAQ (reference sequence). V gave up 3 bases and J gave up 6 bases, with 8 bases separating them. The DNA of the CDR3 is TGTGCCAGCAGCTTTACAGGTTCCGGGGAGCTGTTTTTT. This sequence encodes CASSFTGSGELFF.

This chain joins TRBV12-3 or TRBV12-4 and TRBJ1-1; D not certain. The CDR3 loop spans 13 amino acids. V lost 3 bases, J lost 3 bases, and 8 bases lay in between. CDR3 loop: CASSFWEDTEAFF. CDR3 coding DNA: TGTGCCAGCAGTTTTTGGGAGGACACTGAAGCTTTCTTT.

V usage is TRBV3-1 (or the pseudogene TRBV3-2) and J usage is TRBJ2-5; TRBD2 agrees at 16 bases. V trimming: 6 bases; J trimming: 2 bases; junction bases outside the gene matches: 12. Germline CDR1 and CDR2: LGHDT and YNNKEL (reference sequence). The CDR3 has 19 residues. CDR3 residues: CASSPFPGTSGGDQETQYF. The DNA of the CDR3 is TGTGCCAGCAGTCCTTTCCCGGGGACTAGCGGGGGGGATCAAGAGACCCAGTACTTC.

V is TRBV6-5 and J is TRBJ1-1, with 9 bases aligning to TRBD1. After removal of 6 bases from V and 1 base from J, the junction contained 6 bases not matched to a gene. From germline, CDR1 is MNHEY and CDR2 SVGAGI. This CDR3 has 15 amino acids. The CDR3 here is CASRLQGAGNTEAFF. CDR3 DNA: TGTGCCAGCAGACTACAGGGGGCGGGGAACACTGAAGCTTTCTTT.

The chain joins TRBV7-8 to TRBJ2-1, with D possibly being TRBD2 (7 bases). The CDR3 totals 16 residues. Germline loops: CDR1 SGHVS, CDR2 FQNEAQ. Trimming left V 7 bases short and J 1 base short, with 17 bases between. The chain's CDR3 is CASIPRGGFSYNEQFF. Here the CDR3 DNA reads TGTGCCAGCATCCCTCGCGGGGGCTTTTCCTACAATGAGCAGTTCTTC.

V usage is TRBV29-1 and J usage is TRBJ1-2, with 9 bases that match TRBD1. The CDR3 loop spans 13 amino acids. V shed 6 bases, J shed 4 bases, and the junction held 6 bases outside the gene matches. Germline V gene lookup returns CDR1 SQVTM and CDR2 ANQGSEA. CDR3 sequence: CSVNPGQGYGYTF. CDR3 DNA: TGCAGCGTCAACCCGGGACAGGGCTATGGCTACACCTTC.

This clone was recorded once. CDR3 sequence: CASSEGAASYEQYF. The CDR3 bases are TGTGCCAGCAGTGAAGGGGCAGCCTCCTACGAGCAGTACTTC. The genes are TRBV6-1 and TRBJ2-7; D is unresolved. Germline CDR1 MNHNS, CDR2 SASEGT. V was shortened by 1 base and J by 0 bases, with 7 bases between the two germline ends. The CDR3 covers 14 residues.

The chain combines TRBV6-1 with TRBJ1-2; TRBD1 might be the D (5 bases). V was shortened by 1 base and J by 3 bases, with 21 bases between the two germline ends. Germline loops: CDR1 MNHNS, CDR2 SASEGT. The CDR3 is 18 amino acids. CDR3 DNA sequence: TGTGCCAGCAGTGAAGTCCCCCCCGCAGGGTTTGGAGACTATGGCTACACCTTC. Translated: CASSEVPPAGFGDYGYTF.

The V and J genes are TRBV5-4 and TRBJ1-2; TRBD1 aligns across 7 bases. The CDR3 covers 15 residues. The V gene end was trimmed by 1 base and the J gene end by 4 bases; junction bases not matched to a gene: 7. Germline V CDR1 and CDR2: SGHNT, YYREEE (reference sequence). CDR3 region: CASSLTGTDVYGYTF. The CDR3, as DNA: TGTGCCAGCAGCTTGACCGGGACAGATGTCTATGGCTACACCTTC.

This sequence joins TRBV7-2 and TRBJ2-3, with 13 positions matching TRBD2. This CDR3 region has 16 residues. The germline CDR1 and CDR2 sequences are SGHTA and FQGNSA. V dropped 2 bases and J dropped 7; count of bases not matched to a gene: 6. The DNA for the CDR3 is TGTGCCAGCAGCTTAACTAGCGGGGGGGCCTCTCATACGCAGTATTTT. The encoded protein is CASSLTSGGASHTQYF.

This rearrangement joins TRBV5-1 to TRBJ1-1; TRBD1 is a possible D gene (6 bases). V lost 0 bases and J lost 2, with 11 bases in between. Germline CDR1 and CDR2: SGHRS and YFSETQ. The CDR3 has 15 amino acids. CDR3 coding DNA: TGCGCCAGCAGCTTGGCGGGACAAACCAACACTGAAGCTTTCTTT. The encoded protein is CASSLAGQTNTEAFF.

This chain connects TRBV6-5 to TRBJ1-5; D gene unclear. The CDR3 is made up of 15 amino acids. V was clipped by 5 bases and J by 1 base, with 12 bases between them. Germline V CDR1 and CDR2: MNHEY, SVGAGI. The CDR3 bases are TGTGCCAGCAGTCATAGTAGGGAGAGCAATCAGCCCCAGCATTTT. It yields the protein CASSHSRESNQPQHF.

CDR3 sequence: CASSSGTSGPYSNQPQHF. CDR3 nucleotide sequence: TGTGCCAGCAGCTCCGGGACATCGGGCCCTTATAGCAATCAGCCCCAGCATTTT. The rearrangement links TRBV6-2 or TRBV6-3 to TRBJ1-5; D possibly corresponds to TRBD1 (6 bases). From germline, CDR1 is MNHEY and CDR2 SVGEGT. The CDR3 runs 18 residues. V was pared by 6 bases and J by 0 bases, with 21 bases between.

The J gene is TRBJ1-3, the V gene TRBV14; 11 bases map to TRBD1. This CDR3 is built from 15 residues. V lost 7 bases, J lost 3 bases, and 5 bases stayed unmatched. Germline CDR1 reads SGHDN; CDR2 reads FVKESK. In DNA form, the CDR3 reads TGTGCCAGCACGTGGACAGGGGGCAGTGGAAACACCATATATTTT. Amino acids: CASTWTGGSGNTIYF.

This chain uses TRBV27 with TRBJ1-2; TRBD1 aligns across 9 bases. The CDR3 extends over 13 amino acids. Germline CDR1 reads MNHEY; CDR2 reads SMNVEV (reference sequence). With V trimmed by 6 bases and J by 4 bases, 3 bases remained unmatched. In DNA form, the CDR3 reads TGTGCCAGCAGCCTGACAGGGGGCTATGGCTACACCTTC. This sequence encodes CASSLTGGYGYTF.